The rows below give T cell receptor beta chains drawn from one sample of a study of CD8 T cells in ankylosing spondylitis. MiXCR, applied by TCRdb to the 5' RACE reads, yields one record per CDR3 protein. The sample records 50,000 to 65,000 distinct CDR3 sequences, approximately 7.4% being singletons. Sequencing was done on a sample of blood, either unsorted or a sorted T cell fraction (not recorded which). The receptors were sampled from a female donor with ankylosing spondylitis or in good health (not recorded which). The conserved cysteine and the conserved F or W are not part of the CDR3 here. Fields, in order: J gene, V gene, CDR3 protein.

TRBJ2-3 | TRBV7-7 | ASSSSGLGTDTQY
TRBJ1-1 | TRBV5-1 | ASSRDAGMNTEAF
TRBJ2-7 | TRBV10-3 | AIRDGSYEQY
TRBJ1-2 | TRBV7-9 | ASSSRPGIYGYT
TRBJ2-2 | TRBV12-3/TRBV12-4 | ASSLGSGGADTGELF
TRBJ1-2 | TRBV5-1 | ASSLADPNYGYT
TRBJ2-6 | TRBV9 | ASSVAGSGANVLT
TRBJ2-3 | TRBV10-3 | AISLVTTDTQY
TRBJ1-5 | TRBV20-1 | SASQGLNQPQH
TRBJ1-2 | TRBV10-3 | AISDFRDRGLHGYT
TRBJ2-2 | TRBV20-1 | SARDRGSQNTGELF
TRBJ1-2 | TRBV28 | ASWGGQGWGYT
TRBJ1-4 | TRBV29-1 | SAPQGGKLF
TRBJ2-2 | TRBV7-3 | ASSLAGGRLNTGELF
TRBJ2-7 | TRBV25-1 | ASRTAGSYEQY
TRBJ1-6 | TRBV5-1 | ASSWQTGNSPLH
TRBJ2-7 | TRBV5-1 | ASSLDFAGPYEQY
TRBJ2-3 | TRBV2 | ASEGTELDTQY
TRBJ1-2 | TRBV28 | ASSLYRQAY
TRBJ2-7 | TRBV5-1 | ASSHTSGGSYEQY
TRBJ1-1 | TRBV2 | ASSGVRNTEAF
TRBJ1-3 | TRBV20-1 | SARGTGAGDTIY
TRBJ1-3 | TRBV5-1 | ASSAETVSGNTIY
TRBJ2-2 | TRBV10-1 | ASSEALNTGELF
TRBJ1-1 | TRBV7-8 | ASSATGGMNTEAF
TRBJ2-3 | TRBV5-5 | ASSLPGGTQY
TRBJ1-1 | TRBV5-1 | ASSLAANTEAF
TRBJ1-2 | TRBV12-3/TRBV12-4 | ASRMGSPGDYYGYT
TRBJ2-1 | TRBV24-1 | ATSDSPSGEEQF
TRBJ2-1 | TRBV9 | ASSVGQGADNEQF
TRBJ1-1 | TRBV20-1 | SARRGRLDTEAF
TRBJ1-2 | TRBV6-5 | ASSFDRAVYGYT
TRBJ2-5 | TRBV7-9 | ASSFRRQWGQQETQY
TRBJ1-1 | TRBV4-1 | ASSQDTDTEAF
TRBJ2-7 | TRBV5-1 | ASSLSQGWNEQY
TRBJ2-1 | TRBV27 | ASSAILAGPYNEQF
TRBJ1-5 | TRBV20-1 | SAVDRGLNQPQH
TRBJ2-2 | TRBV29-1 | SVVVRVNTGELF
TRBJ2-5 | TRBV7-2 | ASSLGGRGVETQY
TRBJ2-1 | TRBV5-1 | ASSLDRARMNEQF
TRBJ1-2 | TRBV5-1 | ASSLVGQANLGGYT
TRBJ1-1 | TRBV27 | ASSEDRWGTEAF
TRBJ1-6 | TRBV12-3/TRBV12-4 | ASSQGGSYNSPLH
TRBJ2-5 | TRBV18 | ASSPPFRGETQY
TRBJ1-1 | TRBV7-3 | ASSPTGTAAEAF
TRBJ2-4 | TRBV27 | ATLTGGENIQY
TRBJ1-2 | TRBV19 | ASSSWTGANYGYT
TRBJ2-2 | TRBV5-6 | ASSLVLAGPSNTGELF
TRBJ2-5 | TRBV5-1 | ASSLRGQSQETQY
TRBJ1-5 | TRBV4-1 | ASSQDWGEQPQH
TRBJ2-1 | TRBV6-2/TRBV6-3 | ASSVGGTGQF
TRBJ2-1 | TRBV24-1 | ATSLRQSMSSYNEQF